This TCR beta chain emerged from a study of cytomegalovirus exposure and HLA in healthy donors. Across the study: An earlier analysis found fewer than 140 million unique TCR beta sequences from approximately 190 million T cells.

PCR employed 60 Vbeta and 13 Jbeta primers. The assay was immunoSEQ multiplex PCR, and TCRdb's table has in-frame clones only and misses some. The repertoire holds 54,000 or so clones, with about 71% as singletons. Between the trimmed V and J ends, which lost 5 bases and 4 bases, there was a span of 12 bases. Germline loops: CDR1 MDHEN, CDR2 SYDVKM. This CDR3 region has 14 residues. Study-wide results and limits: The study assumed roughly uniform donor sequencing depth for presence/absence analyses. Later, TCR association rates were found to vary by HLA locus, highest for DRB1 and lowest for HLA-C. The CMV antigen specificity of three CMV-associated chains was confirmed through in vitro analysis.

As for this clone: No antigen is known for it.

The rearrangement links TRBV28 to TRBJ1-5; D may be TRBD1 (6 bases). Input material: PBMCs. This receptor was taken from a woman aged 55 to 70 in good health and CMV-seropositive. The CDR3 loop reads CASSLRGPNQPQHF. CDR3 nucleotide sequence: TGTGCCAGCAGTCTCAGGGGACCTAATCAGCCCCAGCATTTT.